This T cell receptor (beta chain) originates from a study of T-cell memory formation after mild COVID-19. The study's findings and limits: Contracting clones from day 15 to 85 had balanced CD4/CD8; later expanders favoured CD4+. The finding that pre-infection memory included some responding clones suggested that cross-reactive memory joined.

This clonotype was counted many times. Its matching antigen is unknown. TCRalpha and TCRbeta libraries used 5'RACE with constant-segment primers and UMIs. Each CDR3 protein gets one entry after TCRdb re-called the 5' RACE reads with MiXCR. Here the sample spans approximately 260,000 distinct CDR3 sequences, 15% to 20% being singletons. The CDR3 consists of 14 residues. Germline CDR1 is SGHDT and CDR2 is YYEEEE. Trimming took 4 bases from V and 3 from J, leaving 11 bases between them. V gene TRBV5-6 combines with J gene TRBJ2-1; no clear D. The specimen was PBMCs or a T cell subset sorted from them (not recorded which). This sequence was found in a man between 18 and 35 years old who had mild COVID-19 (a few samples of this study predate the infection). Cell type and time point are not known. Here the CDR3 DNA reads TGTGCCAGCAGCCCCTCCTTCCTCTACAATGAGCAGTTCTTC. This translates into CASSPSFLYNEQFF. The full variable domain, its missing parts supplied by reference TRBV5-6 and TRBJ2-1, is DAGVTQSPTHLIKTRGQQVTLRCSPKSGHDTVSWYQQALGQGPQFIFQYYEEEERQRGNFPDRFSGHQFPNYSSELNVNALLLGDSALYLCASSPSFLYNEQFFGPGTRLTVL.